These 7 T cell receptor beta chains originate from one sample sequenced in a study of human T cells and chemical hapten exposure. Time point here: healthy volunteer bleed at 6 weeks. Before extraction, the whole blood was not fractionated, and total RNA was taken from it. TCRdb fed the RACE reads into MiXCR, producing one record per CDR3 protein. Among about 79,000 distinct CDR3 sequences, over 6.5% were seen once, and the ten largest hold under 2%. Sequencing input: whole blood. Every receptor here comes from a male donor in good health. Some clones in this sample may be carry-over from other donors' samples.

This clonotype was seen at least ten times. The genes are TRBV14 and TRBJ1-6, with D perhaps matching TRBD1 (5 bases). Germline V gene lookup returns CDR1 SGHDN and CDR2 FVKESK. The V end was cut by 4 bases, the J end by 7 bases, with 17 bases between. CDR3 length equals 16 residues. CDR3 sequence: CASSPEWGRVNSPLHF. The CDR3 DNA is TGTGCCAGCAGCCCAGAGTGGGGCAGAGTGAATTCACCCCTCCACTTT. The variable domain in full, completed from reference TRBV14 and TRBJ1-6, reads EAGVTQFPSHSVIEKGQTVTLRCDPISGHDNLYWYRRVMGKEIKFLLHFVKESKQDESGMPNNRFLAERTGGTYSTLKVQPAELEDSGVYFCASSPEWGRVNSPLHFGNGTRLTVT.

The CDR3 DNA follows: TGTGCCAGCAGCTTAGTTATGGGGGTAGTGAACACTGAAGCTTTCTTT. It translates to CASSLVMGVVNTEAFF. The J gene is TRBJ1-1, the V gene TRBV11-2, with a tentative D call TRBD1 (5 bases). There are 16 residues in the CDR3. Germline CDR1 reads SGHAT; CDR2 reads FQNNGV. V was cut by 1 base and J by 0 bases, with 12 bases left in between.

This clonotype was picked up many times. The V and J genes are TRBV6-5 and TRBJ2-7; no firm D call. The CDR3 is 14 residues long. The germline gives CDR1 MNHEY, CDR2 SVGAGI. Trimming took off 4 bases at V and 6 bases at J, with 16 bases between the two ends. This CDR3 is CASSSLGSLGEQYF. The CDR3 nucleotides read TGTGCCAGCAGTTCTCTGGGTAGTCTGGGCGAGCAGTACTTC.

The CDR3 nucleotides are TGTGCCAGTAGTATCGAGGTGGGCCCCTACAATGAGCAGTTCTTC. As protein: CASSIEVGPYNEQFF. The chain recombines TRBV19 with TRBJ2-1; D remains unclear. Per germline, CDR1 LNHDA and CDR2 SQIVND (reference sequence). The CDR3 length is 15 residues. V was trimmed by 3 bases and J by 2 bases, leaving 11 bases between them.

This clonotype has a handful of counts. The chain recombines TRBV27 with TRBJ1-1; a weak D match, TRBD1 (6 bases). V lost 2 bases and J 3 bases, leaving 10 bases between the germline ends. This CDR3 spans 14 amino acids. The germline gives CDR1 MNHEY, CDR2 SMNVEV (reference sequence). CDR3 nucleotides: TGTGCCAGCAGTTTAACGGACAGCTACACTGAAGCTTTCTTT. This gives the protein CASSLTDSYTEAFF.

The chain recombines TRBV10-2 with TRBJ2-3; 8 bases are shared with TRBD2. J lost 2 bases, V lost 0 bases, and 1 base had no gene match. The CDR3 covers 15 residues. Germline lookup yields CDR1 WSHSY and CDR2 SAAADI. CDR3 coding DNA: TGCGCCAGCAGTGAGTCTAGCGGGACCACAGATACGCAGTATTTT. Translating it yields CASSESSGTTDTQYF.

This clonotype showed up many times. The chain links TRBV2 to TRBJ1-2; tentatively, D is TRBD1 (6 bases). V was pared by 0 bases and J by 4 bases, with 9 bases between. The CDR3 spans 14 residues. Germline-derived CDR1 and CDR2 are SNHLY and FYNNEI. The CDR3 is CASSEAPGAYGYTF. CDR3 DNA sequence: TGTGCCAGCAGTGAAGCTCCGGGGGCCTATGGCTACACCTTC.